This T cell receptor (beta chain) was obtained from a study of beta chain features in type 1 diabetes. The CDR3 sequence is 12 residues long. V lost 4 bases, J lost 8 bases, and 10 bases lay in between. Looked up from germline, CDR1 is MNHEY and CDR2 is SVGAGI. On average, the one heparinised blood draw given by each donor was around 110 mL. Sorted CD4+ subsets: naive, central memory, regulatory, stem cell-like memory (CD45RO/CCR7/CD25/CD127/CD95/CD27 panel). Each sorted fraction was over 95% pure. Expressed TCRB transcripts got sequenced, as all isolated RNA was reverse transcribed. Libraries were prepared by immunoSEQ multiplex PCR; TCRdb keeps only in-frame clonotypes and omits some of them. The sample contains hundreds of thousands of clones, approximately 15% of which appear only once. This clone was counted between two and nine times.

The TCR was taken from a man aged 30 to 45 in good health. The chain carries TRBV6-5 and TRBJ2-3; D possibly corresponds to TRBD2 (6 bases). Sequenced: naive CD4+ T cells from blood. CDR3 sequence: CASSFKEGTQYF. CDR3 bases: TGTGCCAGCAGTTTTAAGGAGGGTACGCAGTATTTT.